The present T cell receptor (beta chain) was sequenced within a study of T cells in Graves' hyperthyroidism and ophthalmopathy. This clonotype was picked up many times. From RNA transcripts, TCR beta CDR3 regions were amplified. With the HTBI primer set, the TCR CDR3 went through a first round of RT-PCR. Via MiXCR, TCRdb re-called the multiplex PCR reads, giving one row per CDR3 protein. The sample holds 500,000 to 750,000 distinct CDR3 sequences, approximately 15% seen once. The germline V gene has CDR1 KGHSH and CDR2 LQKENI. Trimming cost V 3 bases and J 9 bases; bases outside gene matches: 4. This CDR3 contains 13 residues.

This TCR derives from a woman aged 18-29 years with Graves' ophthalmopathy. Sequences were obtained from blood. The rearrangement links TRBV18 to TRBJ2-1; 8 bases are shared with TRBD1. The CDR3 here is CASSPSDRAEQFF. CDR3 DNA: TGTGCCAGCTCACCCTCGGACAGGGCTGAGCAGTTCTTC.